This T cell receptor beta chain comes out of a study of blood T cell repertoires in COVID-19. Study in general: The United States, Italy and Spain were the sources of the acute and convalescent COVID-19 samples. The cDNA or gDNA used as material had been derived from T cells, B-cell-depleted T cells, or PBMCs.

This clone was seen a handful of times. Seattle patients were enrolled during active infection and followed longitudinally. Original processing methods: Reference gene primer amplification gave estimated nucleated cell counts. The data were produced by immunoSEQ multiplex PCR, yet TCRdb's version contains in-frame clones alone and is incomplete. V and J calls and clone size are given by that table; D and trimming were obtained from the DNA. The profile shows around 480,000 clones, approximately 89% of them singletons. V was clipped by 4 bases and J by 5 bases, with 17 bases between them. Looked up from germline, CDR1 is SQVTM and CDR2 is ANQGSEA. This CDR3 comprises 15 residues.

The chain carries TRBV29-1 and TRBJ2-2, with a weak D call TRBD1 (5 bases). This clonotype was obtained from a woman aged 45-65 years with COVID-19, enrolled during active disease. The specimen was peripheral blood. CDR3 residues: CSVAAGLSLTGELFF. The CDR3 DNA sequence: TGCAGCGTTGCGGCAGGGCTTTCCCTAACCGGGGAGCTGTTTTTT.